The 14 T cell receptor beta chains below were found in one sample sequenced in a study of cytomegalovirus exposure and HLA in healthy donors. Primers included in the PCR were 60 Vbeta and 13 Jbeta primers. Clones were read by immunoSEQ multiplex PCR, and TCRdb kept only the in-frame ones, dropping some. The data show approximately 170,000 clones, around 85% seen once. Specimen: PBMCs. These receptors came from a man aged 50 to 60 in good health and CMV-seropositive.

The gene calls are TRBV28 and TRBJ2-3; 7 nucleotides align to TRBD2. Germline V gene lookup returns CDR1 MDHEN and CDR2 SYDVKM. V gave up 3 bases and J gave up 2 bases; unmatched junction bases: 5. The CDR3 covers 15 residues. The CDR3 loop is CASSLGGGDTDTQYF. CDR3 DNA sequence: TGTGCCAGCAGTTTGGGCGGGGGAGACACAGATACGCAGTATTTT.

The rearrangement joins TRBV6-5 to TRBJ2-5; possible D gene TRBD1, 6 bases. This CDR3 is 14 amino acids long. Germline V gives CDR1 MNHEY, CDR2 SVGAGI. V dropped 6 bases and J dropped 5 bases, with 16 bases sitting between them. Here the CDR3 DNA reads TGTGCCAGCAGCCTTACCTCCCAGGGGGAGACCCAGTACTTC. Amino acid sequence: CASSLTSQGETQYF.

The chain couples TRBV2 to TRBJ2-5; D possibly corresponds to TRBD2 (5 bases). Germline lookup yields CDR1 SNHLY and CDR2 FYNNEI. V was clipped by 0 bases and J by 2 bases, with 10 bases between them. The CDR3 totals 15 residues. This CDR3 reads CASSEAQDWQETQYF. The CDR3 nucleotides read TGTGCCAGCAGTGAAGCGCAGGACTGGCAAGAGACCCAGTACTTC. Full variable domain (remainder filled in from reference TRBV2 and TRBJ2-5): EPEVTQTPSHQVTQMGQEVILRCVPISNHLYFYWYRQILGQKVEFLVSFYNNEISEKSEIFDDQFSVERPDGSNFTLKIRSTKLEDSAMYFCASSEAQDWQETQYFGPGTRLLVL.

This chain connects TRBV5-4 to TRBJ2-2; the D gene is possibly TRBD2 (5 bases). In germline, CDR1 is SGHNT, CDR2 YYREEE (reference sequence). This CDR3 spans 14 amino acids. V was pared by 5 bases and J by 2 bases, with 10 bases between. CDR3 region: CASRAGANTGELFF. CDR3 nucleotides: TGTGCCAGCAGGGCGGGCGCTAACACCGGGGAGCTGTTTTTT.

The J gene is TRBJ2-5, the V gene TRBV19, with TRBD2 matching 8 bases. This CDR3 contains 16 residues. CDR1 is LNHDA and CDR2 is SQIVND in the germline V gene (reference sequence). J gave up 1 base and V 6 bases, and 10 bases lay outside the gene matches. CDR3 loop: CASSLTGGGTQETQYF. The CDR3 DNA follows: TGTGCCAGTAGCCTGACGGGAGGGGGGACCCAAGAGACCCAGTACTTC.

The chain carries TRBV5-6 and TRBJ1-2; D is possibly TRBD1 (5 bases). Germline V gives CDR1 SGHDT, CDR2 YYEEEE. The CDR3 consists of 16 residues. Trimming left V 0 bases short and J 6 bases short, with 18 bases between. This CDR3 reads CASSLEIVPGSHGYTF. The DNA of the CDR3 is TGTGCCAGCAGCTTGGAGATCGTACCAGGGTCCCATGGCTACACCTTC.

This clone was picked up a small number of times. The chain employs TRBV29-1 and TRBJ2-5, with 9 bases that match TRBD1. Germline V lookup: CDR1 SQVTM, CDR2 ANQGSEA. The CDR3 is made up of 14 amino acids. The J segment lost 2 bases and the V segment lost 4 bases, leaving 5 bases of the junction unmatched. CDR3 coding DNA: TGCAGCGTTGCCGGGACAGGGTATCAAGAGACCCAGTACTTC. It encodes CSVAGTGYQETQYF.

The chain carries TRBV7-2 and TRBJ2-1; 7 bases map to TRBD2. Unmatched junction bases numbered 6, after V lost 0 bases and J lost 1 base. The CDR3 loop spans 17 amino acids. Per the germline V gene, CDR1 is SGHTA and CDR2 is FQGNSA. CDR3 sequence reads: CASSLAGTGGSYNEQFF. DNA of the CDR3: TGTGCCAGCAGCTTAGCGGGGACGGGAGGATCCTACAATGAGCAGTTCTTC.

The chain employs TRBV7-9 and TRBJ1-1; D may be TRBD1 (6 bases). From germline, CDR1 is SEHNR and CDR2 FQNEAQ (reference sequence). V lost 2 bases to trimming and J lost 4 bases, with 14 bases between them. The CDR3 is made up of 15 amino acids. The CDR3 sequence: CASSLSPTGTTEAFF. The DNA of the CDR3 is TGTGCCAGCAGCTTATCCCCTACAGGGACCACTGAAGCTTTCTTT.

This chain connects TRBV29-1 to TRBJ1-6; no clear D. The CDR3 has 14 residues. Deletions cut 4 bases from V and 6 bases from J, with 13 bases between. The germline CDR1 and CDR2 sequences are SQVTM and ANQGSEA. The CDR3 sequence: CSVVEGGRNSPLHF. CDR3 coding DNA: TGCAGCGTTGTAGAAGGTGGGCGTAATTCACCCCTCCACTTT.

This clone was picked up one time. J is TRBJ2-5 and V is TRBV7-8; TRBD2 agrees at 7 bases. This CDR3 has 12 amino acids. V lost 5 bases to trimming and J lost 4 bases; unmatched junction nucleotides: 1. The germline V gene has CDR1 SGHVS and CDR2 FQNEAQ. CDR3 DNA: TGTGCCAGCAGCGGGGGGGGAGAGACCCAGTACTTC. This codes for CASSGGGETQYF.

The J gene is TRBJ2-3, the V gene TRBV4-1, with a weak D call TRBD2 (6 bases). The CDR3 consists of 16 residues. V was shortened by 0 bases and J by 2 bases, with 12 bases between the two germline ends. Germline CDR1 reads MGHRA; CDR2 reads YSYEKL. The CDR3 loop is CASSQDSSGLTDTQYF. CDR3 bases: TGCGCCAGCAGCCAAGATAGCAGCGGGCTCACAGATACGCAGTATTTT.

V is TRBV28 and J is TRBJ1-4; D uncertain. V was pared by 6 bases and J by 8 bases, with 16 bases between. The CDR3 has 14 amino acids. Germline-derived CDR1 and CDR2 are MDHEN and SYDVKM. CDR3 protein: CASSLGVFWEKLFF. The CDR3 nucleotides read TGTGCCAGCAGCCTCGGGGTATTTTGGGAAAAACTGTTTTTT.

As for this clone: Other DNA sequences of this sample code for an identical CDR3. The chain uses TRBV30 and TRBJ1-5; no clear D gene. Germline lookup yields CDR1 GTSNPN and CDR2 SVGIG (reference sequence). V was shortened by 1 base and J by 3 bases, with 7 bases between the two germline ends. This CDR3 is built from 13 residues. CDR3 residues: CAWSGGDNQPQHF. Here the CDR3 DNA reads TGTGCCTGGAGTGGCGGGGACAATCAGCCCCAGCATTTT.